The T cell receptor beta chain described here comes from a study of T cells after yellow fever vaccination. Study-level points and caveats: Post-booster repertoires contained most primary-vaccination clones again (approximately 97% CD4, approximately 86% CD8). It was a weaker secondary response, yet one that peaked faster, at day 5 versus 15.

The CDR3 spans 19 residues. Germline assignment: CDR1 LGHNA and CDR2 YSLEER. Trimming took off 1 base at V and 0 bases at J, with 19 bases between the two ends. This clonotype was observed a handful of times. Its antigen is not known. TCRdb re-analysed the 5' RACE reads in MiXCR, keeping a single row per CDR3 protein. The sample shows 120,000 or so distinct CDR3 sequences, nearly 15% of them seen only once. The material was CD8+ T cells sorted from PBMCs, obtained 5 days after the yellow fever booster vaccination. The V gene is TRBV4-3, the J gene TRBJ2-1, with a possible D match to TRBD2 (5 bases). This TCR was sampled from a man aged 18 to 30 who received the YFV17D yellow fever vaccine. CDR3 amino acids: CASSQGRARPSSSYNEQFF. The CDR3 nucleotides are TGCGCCAGCAGCCAAGGGCGGGCTAGGCCCTCGAGCTCCTACAATGAGCAGTTCTTC.